This T cell receptor (beta chain) was sequenced during a study of cytomegalovirus exposure and HLA in healthy donors. Points from the study as a whole: A later analysis found that most CMV-associated TCR beta chains appeared HLA-restricted. While the bulk of TCR sequences proved rare, some public TCRs turned up in many donors. High specificity and sensitivity for cytomegalovirus status were reported for the classifier. The study reported that TCR beta sequences accurately predicted HLA-A and HLA-B alleles in most subjects.

This CDR3 region has 17 residues. Deletions cut 0 bases from V and 0 bases from J, with 15 bases between. Points on this clone: The antigen is unknown.

Both 60 Vbeta primers and 13 Jbeta primers went into the PCR. Libraries were prepared by immunoSEQ multiplex PCR; TCRdb keeps only in-frame clonotypes and omits some of them. The sample includes 33,000 or so clones, 90% to 95% of them seen just once. This clonotype was sampled from a woman between 18 and 30 years old in good health and CMV-seronegative. The material sequenced was PBMCs. This rearrangement joins TRBV23-1 to TRBJ2-7, with TRBD2 as a possible D gene (6 bases). TRBV23-1 is classed as an ORF, of uncertain function. This CDR3 reads CASSQSDSGWDSYEQYF. The CDR3 DNA reads as TGCGCCAGCAGTCAATCCGACAGCGGGTGGGACTCCTACGAGCAGTACTTC.